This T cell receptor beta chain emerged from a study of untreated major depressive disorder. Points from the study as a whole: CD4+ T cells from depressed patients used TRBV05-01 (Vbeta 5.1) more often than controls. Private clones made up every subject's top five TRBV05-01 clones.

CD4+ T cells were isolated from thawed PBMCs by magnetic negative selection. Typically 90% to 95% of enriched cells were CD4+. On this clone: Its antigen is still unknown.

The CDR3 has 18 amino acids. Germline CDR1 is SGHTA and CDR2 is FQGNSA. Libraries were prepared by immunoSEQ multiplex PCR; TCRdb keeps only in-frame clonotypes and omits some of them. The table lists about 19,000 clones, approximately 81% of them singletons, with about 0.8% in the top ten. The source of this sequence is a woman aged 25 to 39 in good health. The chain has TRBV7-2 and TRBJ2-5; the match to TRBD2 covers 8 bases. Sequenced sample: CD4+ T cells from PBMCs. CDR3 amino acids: CASSLGGVLAVRGETQYF. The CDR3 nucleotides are TGTGCAAGCTCCCTAGGAGGGGTACTAGCGGTTAGGGGAGAGACCCAGTACTTC.